The 14 T cell receptor beta chains reported below all come from one sample, sequenced in a study of OX40 agonist ivuxolimab in advanced cancers. This table comes from immunoSEQ multiplex PCR, and its TCRdb copy is limited to in-frame clones, with some not included. This sample has approximately 82,000 clones; around 84% occur once, and the top ten carry around 6.3%. Sample: CD4+ or CD8+ T cells sorted from blood, taken in a trial of the OX40 agonist ivuxolimab. Receptor source: an adult with an advanced solid tumor such as melanoma, head and neck, liver or kidney cancer.

A single count supports this clone. This chain links TRBV18 with TRBJ2-7; TRBD2 is a possible D gene (5 bases). The CDR3 is 13 residues long. Trimming removed 4 bases from V and 4 bases from J, with 11 bases in between. In germline, CDR1 is KGHSH, CDR2 LQKENI. The CDR3 coding sequence is TGTGCCAGCTCACTAGGGAGTTTTTACGAGCAGTACTTC. Its translation: CASSLGSFYEQYF. The full variable domain, with the rest looked up from reference TRBV18 and TRBJ2-7, is NAGVMQNPRHLVRRRGQEARLRCSPMKGHSHVYWYRQLPEEGLKFMVYLQKENIIDESGMPKERFSAEFPKEGPSILRIQQVVRGDSAAYFCASSLGSFYEQYFGPGTRLTVT.

This clone was recorded only once. This sequence joins TRBV30 and TRBJ1-1; D not certain. The CDR3 consists of 14 residues. CDR1 is GTSNPN and CDR2 is SVGIG in the germline V gene (reference sequence). The ends were cut back, 2 bases at V and 5 bases at J, with 15 bases in the middle. This CDR3 is CAWSQFVAVTEAFF. In DNA, the CDR3 is TGTGCCTGGAGTCAATTCGTGGCGGTGACTGAAGCTTTCTTT.

This chain connects TRBV6-1 to TRBJ2-7, with 7 nucleotides matching TRBD1. V lost 3 bases to trimming and J lost 4 bases; unmatched junction nucleotides: 9. There are 15 residues in the CDR3. CDR1 is MNHNS, CDR2 SASEGT, per germline. CDR3: CASSDEGTAPYEQYF. DNA of the CDR3: TGTGCCAGCAGTGATGAAGGGACAGCTCCTTACGAGCAGTACTTC.

The J gene is TRBJ2-6, the V gene TRBV7-2; perhaps TRBD1 as D (6 bases). V shed 0 bases and J shed 1 base, with 10 bases lying between them. The CDR3 runs to 17 residues. Per the germline V gene, CDR1 is SGHTA and CDR2 is FQGNSA. The CDR3 region is CASSLANRASGANVLTF. The CDR3 nucleotides are TGTGCCAGCAGCTTAGCGAACAGGGCATCTGGGGCCAACGTCCTGACTTTC.

The J gene is TRBJ1-2, the V gene TRBV27; D is perhaps TRBD1 (6 bases). Germline V gives CDR1 MNHEY, CDR2 SMNVEV (reference sequence). The germline V and J ends were trimmed by 2 bases and 6 bases, with 16 bases remaining between them. There are 15 residues in the CDR3. The CDR3 nucleotides read TGTGCCAGCAGTTTAAGGACACATAGGGGGGATGGCTACACCTTC. Translating it yields CASSLRTHRGDGYTF.

The rearrangement uses TRBV11-2 and TRBJ2-1, with D possibly TRBD2 on 6 matching bases. The germline gives CDR1 SGHAT, CDR2 FQNNGV. This CDR3 comprises 13 residues. The germline V and J ends were trimmed by 3 bases and 7 bases, with 10 bases remaining between them. CDR3 nucleotide sequence: TGTGCCAGCAGCTTCAGTGGGAGGAATGAGCAGTTCTTC. This translates into CASSFSGRNEQFF. The whole variable domain, filled in from reference TRBV11-2 and TRBJ2-1, reads EAGVAQSPRYKIIEKRQSVAFWCNPISGHATLYWYQQILGQGPKLLIQFQNNGVVDDSQLPKDRFSAERLKGVDSTLKIQPAKLEDSAVYLCASSFSGRNEQFFGPGTRLTVL.

V and J are TRBV30 and TRBJ1-5; weak D call: TRBD1 (6 bases). CDR1 and CDR2 (germline): GTSNPN, SVGIG (reference sequence). CDR3 length: 17 residues. Trimming left V 0 bases short and J 3 bases short, with 18 bases between. CDR3 in amino acids: CAWSVRSTGRVNQPQHF. The CDR3 DNA is TGTGCCTGGAGTGTAAGATCGACAGGCAGGGTCAATCAGCCCCAGCATTTT.

This sequence joins TRBV5-1 and TRBJ2-1; 9 positions match TRBD2. J was trimmed by 10 bases and V by 0 bases; bases with no gene match: 8. CDR1 is SGHRS and CDR2 is YFSETQ in the germline V gene. The CDR3 runs to 15 residues. DNA of the CDR3: TGCGCCAGCAGCTTGGGCCTAGCGGGGCGAGGGGAGCAGTTCTTC. Protein product: CASSLGLAGRGEQFF. Drawing the rest from reference TRBV5-1 and TRBJ2-1, the complete variable domain is KAGVTQTPRYLIKTRGQQVTLSCSPISGHRSVSWYQQTPGQGLQFLFEYFSETQRNKGNFPGRFSGRQFSNSRSEMNVSTLELGDSALYLCASSLGLAGRGEQFFGPGTRLTVL.

The chain joins TRBV11-2 to TRBJ1-4, with D unclear. The germline gives CDR1 SGHAT, CDR2 FQNNGV. Trimming left V 2 bases short and J 8 bases short, with 12 bases between. The CDR3 runs to 14 residues. Here the CDR3 DNA reads TGTGCCAGCAGCTTAAGTTCCTTCGAGGAAAAACTGTTTTTT. It is translated as CASSLSSFEEKLFF.

The J gene is TRBJ2-5, the V gene TRBV6-1; maybe TRBD2 (5 bases). CDR3 length: 13 residues. Trimming took 8 bases from V and 5 from J, leaving 15 bases between them. CDR1 is MNHNS and CDR2 is SASEGT in the germline V gene. Here the CDR3 reads CASRGWQVETQYF. In nucleotides, the CDR3 is TGTGCCAGCCGCGGGTGGCAGGTTGAGACCCAGTACTTC.

This clone was observed a single time. The chain uses TRBV5-1 and TRBJ2-7; TRBD2 agrees at 11 bases. The junction had 8 bases not matched to a gene; V was cut back by 3 bases and J by 6 bases. Germline V CDR1 and CDR2: SGHRS, YFSETQ. The CDR3 consists of 15 residues. In DNA form, the CDR3 reads TGCGCCAGCAGCTCTTTAACTAGCGGGGGAGCCGAGCAGTACTTC. It specifies CASSSLTSGGAEQYF.

The V gene is TRBV7-2, the J gene TRBJ1-5; TRBD1 agrees at 7 bases. This CDR3 comprises 15 residues. V was pared by 5 bases and J by 2 bases, with 6 bases of the junction left unmatched. In germline, CDR1 is SGHTA, CDR2 FQGNSA. CDR3 nucleotides: TGTGCCAGCAGCGACAGGGTTTCGGGCAATCAGCCCCAGCATTTT. This sequence encodes CASSDRVSGNQPQHF.

The chain has TRBV6-1 and TRBJ1-1; no definite D call. The CDR3 has 15 residues. Trimming stripped 2 bases from V and 7 bases from J, with 17 bases between. CDR1 MNHNS and CDR2 SASEGT come from the germline V gene. The CDR3 region has the DNA TGTGCCAGCAGTGAAATGGGCAGCATTGTCCTTGAAGCTTTCTTT. It is translated as CASSEMGSIVLEAFF.

This chain joins TRBV6-5 and TRBJ1-6; D remains unclear. Trimming pared 7 bases from V and 7 bases from J, leaving 14 bases between. Germline lookup yields CDR1 MNHEY and CDR2 SVGAGI. CDR3 length: 14 amino acids. CDR3 coding DNA: TGTGCCAGCACCTACACCAGGCAGAATTCACCCCTCCACTTT. Translation gives CASTYTRQNSPLHF.